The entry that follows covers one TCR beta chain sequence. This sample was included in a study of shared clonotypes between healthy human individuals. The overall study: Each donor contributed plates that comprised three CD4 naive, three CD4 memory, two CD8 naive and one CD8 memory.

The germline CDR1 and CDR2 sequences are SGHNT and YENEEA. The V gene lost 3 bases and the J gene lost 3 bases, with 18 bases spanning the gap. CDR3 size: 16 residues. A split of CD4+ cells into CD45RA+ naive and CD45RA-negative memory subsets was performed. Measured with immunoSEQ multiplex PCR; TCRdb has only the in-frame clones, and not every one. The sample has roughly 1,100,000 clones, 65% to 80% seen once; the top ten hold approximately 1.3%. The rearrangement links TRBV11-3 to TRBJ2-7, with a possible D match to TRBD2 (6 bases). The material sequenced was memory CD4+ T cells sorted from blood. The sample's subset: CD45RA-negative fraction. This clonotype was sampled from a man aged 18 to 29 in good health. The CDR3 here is CASSLISRDRRYEQYF. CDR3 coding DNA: TGTGCCAGCAGCTTGATTTCGCGGGACCGACGCTACGAGCAGTACTTC. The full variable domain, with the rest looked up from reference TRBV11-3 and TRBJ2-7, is EAGVVQSPRYKIIEKKQPVAFWCNPISGHNTLYWYLQNLGQGPELLIRYENEEAVDDSQLPKDRFSAERLKGVDSTLKIQPAELGDSAVYLCASSLISRDRRYEQYFGPGTRLTVT.